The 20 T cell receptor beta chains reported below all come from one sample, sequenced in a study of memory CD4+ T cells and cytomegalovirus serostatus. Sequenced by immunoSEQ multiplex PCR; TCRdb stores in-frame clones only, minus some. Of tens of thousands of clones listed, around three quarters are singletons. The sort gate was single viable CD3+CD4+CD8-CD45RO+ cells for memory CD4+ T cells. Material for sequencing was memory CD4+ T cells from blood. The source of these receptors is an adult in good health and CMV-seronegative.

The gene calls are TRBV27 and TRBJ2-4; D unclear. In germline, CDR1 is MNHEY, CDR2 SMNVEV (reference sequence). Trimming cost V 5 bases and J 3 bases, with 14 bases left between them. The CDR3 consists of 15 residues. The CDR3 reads CASSNLRNDKNIQYF. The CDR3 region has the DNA TGTGCCAGCAGTAACCTAAGAAACGACAAAAACATTCAGTACTTC.

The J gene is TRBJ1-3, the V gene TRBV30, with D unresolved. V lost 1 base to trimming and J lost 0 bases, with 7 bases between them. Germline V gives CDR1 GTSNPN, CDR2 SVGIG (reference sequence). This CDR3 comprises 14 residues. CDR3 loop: CAWSEGRSGNTIYF. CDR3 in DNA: TGTGCCTGGAGTGAGGGCCGCTCTGGAAACACCATATATTTT.

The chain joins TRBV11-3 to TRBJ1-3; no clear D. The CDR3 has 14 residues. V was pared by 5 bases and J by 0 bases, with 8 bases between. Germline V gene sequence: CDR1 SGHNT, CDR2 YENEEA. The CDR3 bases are TGTGCCAGCAGCCCCGGGAACTCTGGAAACACCATATATTTT. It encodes CASSPGNSGNTIYF.

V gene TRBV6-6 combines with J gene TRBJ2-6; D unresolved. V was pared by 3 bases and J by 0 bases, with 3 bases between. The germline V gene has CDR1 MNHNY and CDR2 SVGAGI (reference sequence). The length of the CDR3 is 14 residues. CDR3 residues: CASSYGSGANVLTF. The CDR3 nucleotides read TGTGCCAGCAGTTATGGCTCTGGGGCCAACGTCCTGACTTTC.

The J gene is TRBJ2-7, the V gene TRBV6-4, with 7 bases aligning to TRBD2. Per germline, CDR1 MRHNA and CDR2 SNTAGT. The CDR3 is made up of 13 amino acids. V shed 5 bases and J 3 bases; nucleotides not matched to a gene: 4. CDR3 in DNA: TGTGCCAGCAGTTTCCAGCGGGGCTACGAGCAGTACTTC. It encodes CASSFQRGYEQYF.

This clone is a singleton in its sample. The CDR3 here is CASSYKPLQPQHF. In nucleotides, the CDR3 is TGTGCCAGCAGTTACAAGCCCCTTCAGCCCCAGCATTTT. The chain uses TRBV6-5 and TRBJ1-5; D call uncertain. With 2 bases removed from V and 6 bases from J, the gap between germline ends came to 8 bases. The germline CDR1 and CDR2 sequences are MNHEY and SVGAGI. The CDR3 is 13 residues long.

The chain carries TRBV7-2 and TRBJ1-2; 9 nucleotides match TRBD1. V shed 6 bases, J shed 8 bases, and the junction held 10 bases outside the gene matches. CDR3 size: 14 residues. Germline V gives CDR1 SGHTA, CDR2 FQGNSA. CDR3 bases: TGTGCCAGCAGTCAAACAGGGGGCGCGGGGGGCTACACCTTC. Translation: CASSQTGGAGGYTF.

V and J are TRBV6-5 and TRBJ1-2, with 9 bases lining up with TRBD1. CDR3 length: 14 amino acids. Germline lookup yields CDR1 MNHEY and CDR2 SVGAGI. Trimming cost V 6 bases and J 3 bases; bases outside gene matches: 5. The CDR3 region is CASRSTGGYYGYTF. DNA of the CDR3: TGTGCCAGCAGATCGACAGGGGGTTACTATGGCTACACCTTC.

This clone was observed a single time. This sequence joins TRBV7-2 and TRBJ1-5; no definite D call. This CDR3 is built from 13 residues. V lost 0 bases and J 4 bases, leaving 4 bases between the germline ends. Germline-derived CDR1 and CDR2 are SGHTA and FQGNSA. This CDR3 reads CASSLAKNQPQHF. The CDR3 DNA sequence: TGTGCCAGCAGCTTAGCGAAAAATCAGCCCCAGCATTTT.

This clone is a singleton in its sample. CDR3 in amino acids: CASIAGSYFDEQFF. The CDR3 region has the DNA TGTGCCTCTATAGCGGGATCTTATTTCGATGAGCAGTTCTTC. V and J are TRBV30 and TRBJ2-1, with TRBD2 identical over 8 bases. V trimming: 7 bases; J trimming: 8 bases; junction bases outside the gene matches: 13. This CDR3 has 14 residues. CDR1 is GTSNPN and CDR2 is SVGIG in the germline V gene (reference sequence).

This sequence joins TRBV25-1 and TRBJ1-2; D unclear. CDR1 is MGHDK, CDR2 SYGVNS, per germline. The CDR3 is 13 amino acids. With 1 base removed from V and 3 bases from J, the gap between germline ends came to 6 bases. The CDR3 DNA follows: TGTGCCAGCAGTGAATTATCAGACTATGGCTACACCTTC. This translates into CASSELSDYGYTF.

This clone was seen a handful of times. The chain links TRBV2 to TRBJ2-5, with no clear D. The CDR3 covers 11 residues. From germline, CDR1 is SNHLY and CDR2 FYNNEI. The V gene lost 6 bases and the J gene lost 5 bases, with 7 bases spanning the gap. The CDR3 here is CASSERETQYF. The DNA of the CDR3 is TGTGCCAGCAGCGAACGGGAGACCCAGTACTTC.

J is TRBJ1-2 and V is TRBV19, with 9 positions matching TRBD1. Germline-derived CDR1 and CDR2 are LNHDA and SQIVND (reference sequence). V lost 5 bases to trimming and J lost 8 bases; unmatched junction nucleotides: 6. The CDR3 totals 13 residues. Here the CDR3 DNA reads TGTGCCAGTAGTGCACGGACAGGGGACGGCTACACCTTC. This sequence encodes CASSARTGDGYTF.

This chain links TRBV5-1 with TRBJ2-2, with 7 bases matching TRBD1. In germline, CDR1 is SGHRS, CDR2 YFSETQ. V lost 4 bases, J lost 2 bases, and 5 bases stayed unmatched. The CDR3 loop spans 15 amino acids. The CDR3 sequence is CASSEGQINTGELFF. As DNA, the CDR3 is TGCGCCAGCAGCGAGGGACAGATAAACACCGGGGAGCTGTTTTTT.

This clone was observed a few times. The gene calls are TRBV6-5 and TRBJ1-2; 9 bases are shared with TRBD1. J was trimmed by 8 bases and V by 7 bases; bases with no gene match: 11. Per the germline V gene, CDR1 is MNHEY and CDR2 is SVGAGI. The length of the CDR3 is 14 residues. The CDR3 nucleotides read TGTGCCAGCACCTTACGGACAGGGGCGGGGGGCTACACCTTC. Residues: CASTLRTGAGGYTF.

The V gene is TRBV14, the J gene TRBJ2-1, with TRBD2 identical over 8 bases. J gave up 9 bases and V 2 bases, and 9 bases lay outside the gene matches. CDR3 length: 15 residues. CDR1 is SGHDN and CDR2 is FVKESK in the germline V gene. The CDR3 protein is CASSQLSGRYGEQFF. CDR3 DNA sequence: TGTGCCAGCAGCCAATTGAGCGGGAGATATGGTGAGCAGTTCTTC. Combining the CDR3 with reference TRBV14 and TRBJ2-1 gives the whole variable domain EAGVTQFPSHSVIEKGQTVTLRCDPISGHDNLYWYRRVMGKEIKFLLHFVKESKQDESGMPNNRFLAERTGGTYSTLKVQPAELEDSGVYFCASSQLSGRYGEQFFGPGTRLTVL.

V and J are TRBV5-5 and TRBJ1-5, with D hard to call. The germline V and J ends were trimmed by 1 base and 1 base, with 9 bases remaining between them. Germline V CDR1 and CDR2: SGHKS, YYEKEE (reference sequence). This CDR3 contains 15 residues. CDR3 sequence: CASSLLPESNQPQHF. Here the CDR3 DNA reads TGTGCCAGCAGCTTGTTGCCGGAGAGCAATCAGCCCCAGCATTTT.

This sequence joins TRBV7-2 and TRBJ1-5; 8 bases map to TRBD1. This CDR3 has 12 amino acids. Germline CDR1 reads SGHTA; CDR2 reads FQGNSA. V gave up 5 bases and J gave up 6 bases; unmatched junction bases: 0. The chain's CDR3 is CASSDRGQPQHF. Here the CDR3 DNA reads TGTGCCAGCAGCGACAGGGGTCAGCCCCAGCATTTT.

Written as DNA, the CDR3 is TGTGCCAGCAGCTTGTACCTTGGACAGATGAACACCGGGGAGCTGTTTTTT. Its translation is CASSLYLGQMNTGELFF. The chain carries TRBV5-8 and TRBJ2-2, with D possibly TRBD1 on 6 matching bases. CDR3 length: 17 residues. CDR1 is SGHTS and CDR2 is YDEGEE in the germline V gene. The V end was cut by 1 base, the J end by 1 base, with 14 bases between.

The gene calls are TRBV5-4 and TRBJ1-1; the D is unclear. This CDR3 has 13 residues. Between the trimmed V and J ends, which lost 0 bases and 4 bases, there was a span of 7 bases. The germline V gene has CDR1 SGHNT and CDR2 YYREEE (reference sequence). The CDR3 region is CASSLVAGTEAFF. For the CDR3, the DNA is TGTGCCAGCAGCTTGGTTGCAGGCACTGAAGCTTTCTTT.